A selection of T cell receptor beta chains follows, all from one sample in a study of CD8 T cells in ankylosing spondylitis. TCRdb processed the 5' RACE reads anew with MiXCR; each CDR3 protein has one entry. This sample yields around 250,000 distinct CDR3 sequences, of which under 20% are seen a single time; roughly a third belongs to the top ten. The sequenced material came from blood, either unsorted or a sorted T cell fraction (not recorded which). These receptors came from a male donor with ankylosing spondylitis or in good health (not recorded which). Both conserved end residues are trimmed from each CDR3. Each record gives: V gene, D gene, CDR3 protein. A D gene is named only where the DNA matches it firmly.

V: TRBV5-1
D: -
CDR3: ASSFDIHTQQETQY

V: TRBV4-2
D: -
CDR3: ASSQDGPLGNSPLH

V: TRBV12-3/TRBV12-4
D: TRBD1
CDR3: ASSWPGQGGYEQY

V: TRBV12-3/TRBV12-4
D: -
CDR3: ASSPGIGTQY

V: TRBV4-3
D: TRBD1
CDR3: ASSQGQMGETQY

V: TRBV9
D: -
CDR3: ASSPIKLGLVAGELF

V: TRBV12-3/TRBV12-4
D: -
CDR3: ASSDPGSLQETQY

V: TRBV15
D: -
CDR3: ATSRDSILSGSSYNEQF

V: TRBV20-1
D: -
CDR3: SASPWGSKRRGSSYNEQF

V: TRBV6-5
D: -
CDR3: ASSLTKNTGELF

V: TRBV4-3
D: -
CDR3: ASSQDNLGNTGELF

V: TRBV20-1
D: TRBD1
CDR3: SARPPGQEAGELF

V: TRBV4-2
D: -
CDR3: ASSPLTGPNYGYT

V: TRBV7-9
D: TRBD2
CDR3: ASSLFSGSFGSEQF

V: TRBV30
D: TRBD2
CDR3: AWSVGGERLAGGPPDTQY

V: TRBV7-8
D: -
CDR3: ASSPGPNSYNEQF